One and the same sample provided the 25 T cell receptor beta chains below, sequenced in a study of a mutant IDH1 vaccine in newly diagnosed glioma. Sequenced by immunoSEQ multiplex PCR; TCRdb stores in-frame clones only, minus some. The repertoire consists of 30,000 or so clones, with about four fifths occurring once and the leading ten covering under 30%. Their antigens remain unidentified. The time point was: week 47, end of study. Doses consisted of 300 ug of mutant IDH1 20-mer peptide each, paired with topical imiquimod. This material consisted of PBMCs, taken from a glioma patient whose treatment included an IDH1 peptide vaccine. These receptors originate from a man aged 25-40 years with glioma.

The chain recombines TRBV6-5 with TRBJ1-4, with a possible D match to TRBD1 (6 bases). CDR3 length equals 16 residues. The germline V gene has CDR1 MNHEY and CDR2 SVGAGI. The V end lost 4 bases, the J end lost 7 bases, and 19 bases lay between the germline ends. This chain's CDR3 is CASSSPAPGESEKLFF. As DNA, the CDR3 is TGTGCCAGCAGTTCTCCCGCTCCAGGGGAGAGTGAAAAACTGTTTTTT.

CDR3 nucleotide sequence: TGTGCCAGCAGCGTAGTTGACAGGGAGGGTGAAGCTTTCTTT. Its translation: CASSVVDREGEAFF. This chain connects TRBV9 to TRBJ1-1, with 7 positions matching TRBD1. The length of the CDR3 is 14 residues. V was pared by 0 bases and J by 7 bases, with 6 bases of the junction left unmatched. In germline, CDR1 is SGDLS, CDR2 YYNGEE.

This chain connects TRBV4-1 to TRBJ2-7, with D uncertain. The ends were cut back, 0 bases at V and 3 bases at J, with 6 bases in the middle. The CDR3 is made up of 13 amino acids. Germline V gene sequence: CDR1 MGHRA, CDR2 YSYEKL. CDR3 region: CASSQDYNYEQYF. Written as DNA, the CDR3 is TGCGCCAGCAGCCAAGATTACAACTACGAGCAGTACTTC.

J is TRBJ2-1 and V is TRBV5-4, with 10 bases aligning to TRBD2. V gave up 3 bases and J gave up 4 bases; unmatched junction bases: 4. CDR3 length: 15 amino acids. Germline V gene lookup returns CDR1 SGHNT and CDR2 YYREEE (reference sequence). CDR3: CASSSGLAVYNEQFF. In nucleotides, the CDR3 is TGTGCCAGCAGCTCAGGACTAGCGGTATACAATGAGCAGTTCTTC.

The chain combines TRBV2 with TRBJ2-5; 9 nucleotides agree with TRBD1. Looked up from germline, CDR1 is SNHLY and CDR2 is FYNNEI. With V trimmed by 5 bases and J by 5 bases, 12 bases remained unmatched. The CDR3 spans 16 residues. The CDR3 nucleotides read TGTGCCAGCAGTACCCCGGGACAGGGTGGTCTGGAGACCCAGTACTTC. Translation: CASSTPGQGGLETQYF. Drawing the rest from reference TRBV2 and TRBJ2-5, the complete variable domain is EPEVTQTPSHQVTQMGQEVILRCVPISNHLYFYWYRQILGQKVEFLVSFYNNEISEKSEIFDDQFSVERPDGSNFTLKIRSTKLEDSAMYFCASSTPGQGGLETQYFGPGTRLLVL.

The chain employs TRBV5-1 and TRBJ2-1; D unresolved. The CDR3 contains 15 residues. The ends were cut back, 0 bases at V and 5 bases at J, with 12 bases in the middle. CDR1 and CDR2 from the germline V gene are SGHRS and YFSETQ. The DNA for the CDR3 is TGCGCCAGCAGCTTGGTGGCTGGTGATAACAATGAGCAGTTCTTC. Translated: CASSLVAGDNNEQFF. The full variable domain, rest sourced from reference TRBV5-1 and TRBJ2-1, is KAGVTQTPRYLIKTRGQQVTLSCSPISGHRSVSWYQQTPGQGLQFLFEYFSETQRNKGNFPGRFSGRQFSNSRSEMNVSTLELGDSALYLCASSLVAGDNNEQFFGPGTRLTVL.

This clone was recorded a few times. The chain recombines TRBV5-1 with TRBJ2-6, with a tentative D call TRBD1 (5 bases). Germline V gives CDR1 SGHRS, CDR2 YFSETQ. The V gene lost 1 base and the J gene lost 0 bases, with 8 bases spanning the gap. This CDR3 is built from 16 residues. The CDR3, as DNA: TGCGCCAGCAGCTTGTGGGGCGACTCTGGGGCCAACGTCCTGACTTTC. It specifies CASSLWGDSGANVLTF.

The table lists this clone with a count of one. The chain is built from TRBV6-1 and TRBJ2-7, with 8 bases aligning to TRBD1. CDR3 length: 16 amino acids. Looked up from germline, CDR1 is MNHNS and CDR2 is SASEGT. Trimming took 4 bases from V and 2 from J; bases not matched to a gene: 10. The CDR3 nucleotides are TGTGCCAGCAGTGTGGGGCCCTCAGGGGGCGCCTACGAGCAGTACTTC. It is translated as CASSVGPSGGAYEQYF.

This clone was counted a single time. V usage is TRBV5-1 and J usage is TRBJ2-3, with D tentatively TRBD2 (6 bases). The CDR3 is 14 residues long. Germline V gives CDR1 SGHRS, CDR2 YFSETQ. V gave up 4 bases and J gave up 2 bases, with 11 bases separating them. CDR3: CASSQGLPTDTQYF. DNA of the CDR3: TGCGCCAGCAGCCAGGGACTCCCCACAGATACGCAGTATTTT.

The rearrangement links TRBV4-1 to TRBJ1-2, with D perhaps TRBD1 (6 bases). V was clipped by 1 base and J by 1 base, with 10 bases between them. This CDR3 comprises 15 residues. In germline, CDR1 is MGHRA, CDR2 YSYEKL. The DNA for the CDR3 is TGCGCCAGCAGCCAAGCCGAGGGGGGTAACTATGGCTACACCTTC. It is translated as CASSQAEGGNYGYTF.

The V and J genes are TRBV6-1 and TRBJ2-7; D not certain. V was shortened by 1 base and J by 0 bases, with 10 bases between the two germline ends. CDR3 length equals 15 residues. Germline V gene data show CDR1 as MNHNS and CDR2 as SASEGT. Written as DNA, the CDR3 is TGTGCCAGCAGTGAAGAGCCCAGAATCTCCTACGAGCAGTACTTC. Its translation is CASSEEPRISYEQYF.

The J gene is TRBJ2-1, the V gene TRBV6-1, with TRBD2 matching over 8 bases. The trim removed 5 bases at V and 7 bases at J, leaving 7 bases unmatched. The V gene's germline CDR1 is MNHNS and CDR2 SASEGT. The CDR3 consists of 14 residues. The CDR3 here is CASSLGLEENEQFF. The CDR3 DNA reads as TGTGCCAGCAGTCTGGGACTAGAGGAGAATGAGCAGTTCTTC.

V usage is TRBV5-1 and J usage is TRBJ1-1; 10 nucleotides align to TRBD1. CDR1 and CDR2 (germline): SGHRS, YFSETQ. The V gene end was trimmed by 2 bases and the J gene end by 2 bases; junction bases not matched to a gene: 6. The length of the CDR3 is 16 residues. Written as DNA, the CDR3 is TGCGCCAGCAGCTTACCGGGACAGGGGCTTAACACTGAAGCTTTCTTT. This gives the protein CASSLPGQGLNTEAFF.

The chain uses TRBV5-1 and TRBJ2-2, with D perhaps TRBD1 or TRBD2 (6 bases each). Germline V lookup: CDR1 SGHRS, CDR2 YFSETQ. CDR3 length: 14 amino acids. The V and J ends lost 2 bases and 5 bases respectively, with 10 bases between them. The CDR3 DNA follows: TGCGCCAGCAGCTTTGGAGGGGGGACCGGGGAGCTGTTTTTT. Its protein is CASSFGGGTGELFF.

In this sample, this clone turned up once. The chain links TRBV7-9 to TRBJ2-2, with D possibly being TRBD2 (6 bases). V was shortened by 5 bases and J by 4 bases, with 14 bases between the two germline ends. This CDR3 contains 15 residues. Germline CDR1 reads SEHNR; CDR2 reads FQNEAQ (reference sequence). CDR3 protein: CASSPGGSRTGELFF. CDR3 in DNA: TGTGCCAGCAGCCCAGGAGGGTCGCGCACCGGGGAGCTGTTTTTT.

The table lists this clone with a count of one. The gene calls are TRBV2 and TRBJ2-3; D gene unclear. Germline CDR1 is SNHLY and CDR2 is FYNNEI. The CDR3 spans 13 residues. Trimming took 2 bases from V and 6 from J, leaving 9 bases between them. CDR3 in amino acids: CASSELTTDTQYF. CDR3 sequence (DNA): TGTGCCAGCAGTGAACTAACTACCGATACGCAGTATTTT.

The CDR3, as DNA: TGTGCCAGCAGCTTGGTAGCTAGGGGTGGCTATGGCTACACCTTC. Translated: CASSLVARGGYGYTF. The V gene is TRBV5-6, the J gene TRBJ1-2, with a possible D match to TRBD1 (5 bases). The germline V gene encodes CDR1 SGHDT and CDR2 YYEEEE. The V end was cut by 0 bases, the J end by 4 bases, with 13 bases between. This CDR3 has 15 residues.

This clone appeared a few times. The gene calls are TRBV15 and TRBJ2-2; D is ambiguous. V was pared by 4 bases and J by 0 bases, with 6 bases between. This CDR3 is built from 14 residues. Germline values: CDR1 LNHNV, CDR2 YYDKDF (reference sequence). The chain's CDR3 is CATSKDPNTGELFF. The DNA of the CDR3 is TGTGCCACCAGCAAGGACCCGAACACCGGGGAGCTGTTTTTT.

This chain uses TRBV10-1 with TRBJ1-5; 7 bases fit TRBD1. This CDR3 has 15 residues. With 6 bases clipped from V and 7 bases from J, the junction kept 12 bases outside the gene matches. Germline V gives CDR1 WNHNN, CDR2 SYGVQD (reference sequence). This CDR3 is CASSSCWDRHQPQHF. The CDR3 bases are TGCGCCAGCAGCTCATGCTGGGACAGACACCAGCCCCAGCATTTT.

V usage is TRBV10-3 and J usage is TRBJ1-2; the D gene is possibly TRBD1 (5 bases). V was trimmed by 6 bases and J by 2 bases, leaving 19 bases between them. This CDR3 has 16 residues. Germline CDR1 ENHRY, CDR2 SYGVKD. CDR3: CAISPGAVSSNYGYTF. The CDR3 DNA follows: TGTGCCATCAGCCCTGGGGCCGTCTCGTCGAACTATGGCTACACCTTC.

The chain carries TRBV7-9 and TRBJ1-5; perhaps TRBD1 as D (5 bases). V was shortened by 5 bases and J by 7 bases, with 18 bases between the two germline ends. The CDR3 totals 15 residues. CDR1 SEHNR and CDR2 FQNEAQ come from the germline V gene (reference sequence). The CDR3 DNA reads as TGTGCCAGCAGCCCCCCCCCAGGGACGGGACAGCCCCAGCATTTT. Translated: CASSPPPGTGQPQHF.

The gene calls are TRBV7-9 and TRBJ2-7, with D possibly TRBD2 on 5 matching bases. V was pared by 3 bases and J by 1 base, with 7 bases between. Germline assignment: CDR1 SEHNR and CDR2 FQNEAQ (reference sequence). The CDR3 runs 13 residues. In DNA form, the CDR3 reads TGTGCCAGCAGCTTTGGCGGGTCCTACGAGCAGTACTTC. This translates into CASSFGGSYEQYF. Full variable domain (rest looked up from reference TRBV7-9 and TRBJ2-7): DTGVSQNPRHKITKRGQNVTFRCDPISEHNRLYWYRQTLGQGPEFLTYFQNEAQLEKSRLLSDRFSAERPKGSFSTLEIQRTEQGDSAMYLCASSFGGSYEQYFGPGTRLTVT.

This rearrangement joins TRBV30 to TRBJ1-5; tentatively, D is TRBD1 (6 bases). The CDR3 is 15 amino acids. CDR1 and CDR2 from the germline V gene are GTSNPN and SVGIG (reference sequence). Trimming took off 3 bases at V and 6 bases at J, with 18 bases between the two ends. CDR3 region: CAWSGSGGHGQPQHF. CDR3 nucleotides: TGTGCCTGGAGCGGGTCCGGGGGGCATGGTCAGCCCCAGCATTTT.

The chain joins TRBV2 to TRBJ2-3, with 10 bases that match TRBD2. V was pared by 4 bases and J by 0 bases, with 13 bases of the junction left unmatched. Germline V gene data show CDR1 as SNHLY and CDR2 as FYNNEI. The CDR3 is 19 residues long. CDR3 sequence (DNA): TGTGCCAGCAGTGTGGAGGGGACTAGCGAGTCTCCTAGCACAGATACGCAGTATTTT. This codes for CASSVEGTSESPSTDTQYF.

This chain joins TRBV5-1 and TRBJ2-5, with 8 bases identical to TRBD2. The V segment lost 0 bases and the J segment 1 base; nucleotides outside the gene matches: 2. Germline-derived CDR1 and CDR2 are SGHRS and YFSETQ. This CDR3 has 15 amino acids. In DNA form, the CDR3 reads TGCGCCAGCAGCTTGGGCGGGAGGACCCAAGAGACCCAGTACTTC. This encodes CASSLGGRTQETQYF.